This T cell receptor (beta chain) was recorded in a study of CD8 T cells in Susac syndrome (dated by TCRdb to about 2019). General notes on the study: Among the sequenced Susac syndrome patients, 5 or 6 had clinically active disease and 8 or 9 were in clinical remission. At blood withdrawal, Susac syndrome patients were therapy-naive, treated with corticosteroids (with IVIg additionally given to some), or treated with IVIg alone. Whether CD8+ T cell activation and differentiation in Susac syndrome was antigen driven was tested using repertoire sequencing.

High-throughput TCR beta sequencing profiled peripheral blood CD8+ and CD4+ T cells from healthy donors, Susac syndrome patients and multiple sclerosis patients. The Susac syndrome patients fulfilled recently defined diagnostic criteria for definite or probable disease. Bulk CD8+ and CD4+ T cells were purified by magnetic negative isolation, while CD8+ TEMRA cells were enriched using FACS. Blood was drawn into EDTA tubes, processed within 24 hours, and PBMCs were isolated by density gradient centrifugation. PBMCs intended for TCR sequencing were frozen in liquid nitrogen and were later thawed in a 37 degrees C water bath. Purity of sorted or isolated CD4+, CD8+ and CD8+ TEMRA cells was at least 90%. Overall study outcomes, separate from this receptor: In the CD4+ T cell repertoire of Susac syndrome patients, clonal expansion was not detected. The number of individuals in the TCR sequencing and HLA analysis was recognized as being relatively small.

RNA was extracted using the RNeasy kit, and 0.5 to 1 microgram was reverse transcribed with random hexamers. The immunoSEQ multiplex PCR assay, which covers 54 Vbeta and 13 Jbeta segments, was used to amplify TCR beta CDR3 regions. Bias from PCR amplification was corrected by using a synthetic template baseline for primer optimization and for computational correction. As for the original processing: Reads were annotated to V, D and J genes per IMGT and analyzed with immunoSEQ Analyzer, keeping only productive sequences. Clonality was calculated as one minus the Shannon entropy normalized by log2 of the number of productive unique sequences. For each patient and control, public and private clones were evaluated among the 100 most prevalent clones. Clones were defined as Susac-specific if absent from the healthy and MS cohorts, from under 1,200 published viral clones and from other ImmuneACCESS disease sequences. TCRdb took the public reads, trimmed them with fastp at Q25, ran MiXCR for clone calling and kept in-frame beta chains. CDR3 protein duplicates are merged, each entry listing the most common genes and DNA. TCRdb, not the authors, supplied the V and J calls. In this sample the table shows around 230,000 distinct CDR3 sequences, almost 97% of which occur a single time. The top ten clones comprise about 0.094% of the sample.

Of note for this clonotype: What antigen it recognizes has not been identified. The sample holds no much larger clone one base away, and base qualities are not on file.

In the germline V gene (reference sequence), CDR1 corresponds to DFQATT and CDR2 to SNEGSKA. From cysteine to phenylalanine, the CDR3 is 16 amino acids long. Just CDR3 DNA is preserved here, 48 bases in frame from base 1. A distance of 13 bases separates the germline ends of V and J, which lose 3 bases and 1 base respectively. What was sequenced was CD4+ T cells from PBMCs. This TCR was recovered from a human donor with Susac syndrome. The V gene is TRBV20-1 and the J gene is TRBJ2-6, and possibly TRBD2, on 5 matching bases. The nucleotides are TGCAGTGCTAGCGTTCTCAGGACTTCTGGGGCCAACGTCCTGACTTTC. Translated, this is CSASVLRTSGANVLTF.